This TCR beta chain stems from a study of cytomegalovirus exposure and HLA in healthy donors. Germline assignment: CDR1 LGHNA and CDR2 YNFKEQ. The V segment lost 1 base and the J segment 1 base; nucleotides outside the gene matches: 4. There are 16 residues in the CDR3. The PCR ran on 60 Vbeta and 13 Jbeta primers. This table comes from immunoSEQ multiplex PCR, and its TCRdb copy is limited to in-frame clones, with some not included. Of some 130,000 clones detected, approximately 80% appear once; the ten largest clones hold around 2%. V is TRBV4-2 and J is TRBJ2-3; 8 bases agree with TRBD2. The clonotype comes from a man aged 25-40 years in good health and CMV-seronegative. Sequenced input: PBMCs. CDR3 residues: CASSQASGSGTDTQYF. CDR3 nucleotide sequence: TGTGCCAGCAGCCAAGCAAGCGGGAGCGGCACAGATACGCAGTATTTT.